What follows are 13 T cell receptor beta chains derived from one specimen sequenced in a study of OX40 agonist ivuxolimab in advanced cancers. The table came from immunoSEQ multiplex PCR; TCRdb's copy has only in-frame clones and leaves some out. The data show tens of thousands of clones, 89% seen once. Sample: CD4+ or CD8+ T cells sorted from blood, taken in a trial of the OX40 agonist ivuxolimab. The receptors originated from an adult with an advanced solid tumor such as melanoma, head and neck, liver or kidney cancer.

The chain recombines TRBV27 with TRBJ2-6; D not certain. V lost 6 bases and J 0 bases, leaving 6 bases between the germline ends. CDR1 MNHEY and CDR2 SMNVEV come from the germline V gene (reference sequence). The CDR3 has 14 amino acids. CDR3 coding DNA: TGTGCCAGCAGCCAAGTCTCTGGGGCCAACGTCCTGACTTTC. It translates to CASSQVSGANVLTF.

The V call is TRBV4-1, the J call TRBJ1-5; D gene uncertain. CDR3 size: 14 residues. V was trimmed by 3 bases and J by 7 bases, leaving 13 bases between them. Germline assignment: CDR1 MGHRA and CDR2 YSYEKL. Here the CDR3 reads CASSHPERGQPQHF. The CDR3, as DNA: TGCGCCAGCAGCCATCCCGAACGGGGACAGCCCCAGCATTTT.

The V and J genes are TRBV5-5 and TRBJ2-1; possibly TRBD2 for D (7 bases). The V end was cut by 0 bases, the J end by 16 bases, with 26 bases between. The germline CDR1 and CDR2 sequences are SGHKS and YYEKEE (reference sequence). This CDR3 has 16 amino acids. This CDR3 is CASSLAAGASGPTPFF. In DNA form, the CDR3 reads TGTGCCAGCAGCTTGGCTGCAGGGGCTAGCGGCCCGACCCCATTCTTC.

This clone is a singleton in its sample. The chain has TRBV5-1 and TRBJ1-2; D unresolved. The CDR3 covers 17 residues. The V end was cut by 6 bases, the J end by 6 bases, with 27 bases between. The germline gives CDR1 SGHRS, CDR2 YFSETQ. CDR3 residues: CASTPKRQAIDMNGYTF. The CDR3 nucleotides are TGCGCCAGCACCCCAAAGAGGCAGGCCATCGATATGAATGGCTACACCTTC.

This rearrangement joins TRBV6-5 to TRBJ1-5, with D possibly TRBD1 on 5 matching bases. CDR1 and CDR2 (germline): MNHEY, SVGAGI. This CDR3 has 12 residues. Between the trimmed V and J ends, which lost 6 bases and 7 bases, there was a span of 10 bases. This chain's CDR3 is CASSFGGQPQHF. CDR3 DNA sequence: TGTGCCAGCAGCTTCGGGGGGCAGCCCCAGCATTTT.

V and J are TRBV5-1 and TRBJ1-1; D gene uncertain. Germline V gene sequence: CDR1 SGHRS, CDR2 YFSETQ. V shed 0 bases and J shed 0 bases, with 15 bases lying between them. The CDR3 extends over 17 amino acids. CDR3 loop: CASSLDGLMNMNTEAFF. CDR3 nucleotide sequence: TGCGCCAGCAGCTTGGACGGACTCATGAACATGAACACTGAAGCTTTCTTT.

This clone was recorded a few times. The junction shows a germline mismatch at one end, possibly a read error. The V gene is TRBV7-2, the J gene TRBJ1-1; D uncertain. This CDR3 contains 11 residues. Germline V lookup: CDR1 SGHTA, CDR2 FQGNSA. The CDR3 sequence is CASSLYYRLAF. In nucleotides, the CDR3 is TGTGCCAGCAGCTTGTACTACCGGTTGGCCTTT. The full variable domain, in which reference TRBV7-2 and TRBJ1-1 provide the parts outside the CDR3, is GAGVSQSPSNKVTEKGKDVELRCDPISGHTALYWYRQSLGQGLEFLIYFQGNSAPDKSGLPSDRFSAERTGGSVSTLTIQRTQQEDSAVYLCASSLYYRLAFGQGTRLTVV.

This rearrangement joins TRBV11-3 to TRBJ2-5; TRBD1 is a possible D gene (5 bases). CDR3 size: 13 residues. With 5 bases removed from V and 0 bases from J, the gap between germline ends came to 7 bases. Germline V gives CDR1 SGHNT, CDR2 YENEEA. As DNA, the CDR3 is TGTGCCAGCAGCGCAGGGTACCAAGAGACCCAGTACTTC. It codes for CASSAGYQETQYF.

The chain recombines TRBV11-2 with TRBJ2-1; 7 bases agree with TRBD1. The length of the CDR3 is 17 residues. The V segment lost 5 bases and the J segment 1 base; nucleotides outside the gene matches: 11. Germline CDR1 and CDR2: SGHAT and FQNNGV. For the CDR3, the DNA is TGTGCCAGCAGCACCTACTCGGACAGGTCGTCCTACAATGAGCAGTTCTTC. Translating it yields CASSTYSDRSSYNEQFF.

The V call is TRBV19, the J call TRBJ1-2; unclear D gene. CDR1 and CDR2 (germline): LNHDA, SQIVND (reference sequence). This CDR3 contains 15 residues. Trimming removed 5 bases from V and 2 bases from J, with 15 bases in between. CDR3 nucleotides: TGTGCCAGTAGTTTCGGGCCGCGGGGAAACTATGGCTACACCTTC. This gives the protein CASSFGPRGNYGYTF.

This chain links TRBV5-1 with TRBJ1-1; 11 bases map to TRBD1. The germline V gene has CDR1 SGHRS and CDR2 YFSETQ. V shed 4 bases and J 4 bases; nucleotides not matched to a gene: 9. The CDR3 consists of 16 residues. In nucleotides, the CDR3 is TGCGCCAGCAGCCTAGGACAGGGGGCGTGGACCACTGAAGCTTTCTTT. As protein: CASSLGQGAWTTEAFF.

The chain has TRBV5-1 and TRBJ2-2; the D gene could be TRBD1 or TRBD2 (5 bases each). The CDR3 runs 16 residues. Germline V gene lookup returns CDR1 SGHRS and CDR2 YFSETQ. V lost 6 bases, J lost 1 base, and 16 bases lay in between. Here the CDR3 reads CASTKYGTENTGELFF. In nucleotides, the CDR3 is TGCGCCAGCACCAAATACGGGACGGAGAACACCGGGGAGCTGTTTTTT.

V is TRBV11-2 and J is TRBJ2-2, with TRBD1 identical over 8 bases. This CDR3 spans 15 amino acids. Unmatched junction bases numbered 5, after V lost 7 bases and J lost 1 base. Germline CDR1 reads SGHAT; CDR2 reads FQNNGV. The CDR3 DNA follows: TGTGCCAGCACCAAAACAGGGGGGAACACCGGGGAGCTGTTTTTT. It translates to CASTKTGGNTGELFF.